The next 26 T cell receptor beta chains were all read from a single sample in a study of blood T cell repertoires in COVID-19. The data were produced by immunoSEQ multiplex PCR, yet TCRdb's version contains in-frame clones alone and is incomplete. The sample yields some 70,000 clones, just over 85% seen once. The sample comprised peripheral blood. Receptors were obtained from a woman aged 55-70 years with acute or convalescent COVID-19.

This clone is a singleton in its sample. The chain couples TRBV5-1 to TRBJ1-3; D unclear. The CDR3 is 15 amino acids. Germline V gene lookup returns CDR1 SGHRS and CDR2 YFSETQ. Trimming shortened V by 0 bases and J by 0 bases, and 7 bases separated the two germline ends. This chain's CDR3 is CASSLDGSSGNTIYF. CDR3 sequence (DNA): TGCGCCAGCAGCTTGGACGGTAGCTCTGGAAACACCATATATTTT.

The chain links TRBV5-1 to TRBJ1-4; possible D gene TRBD1, 6 bases. V dropped 3 bases and J dropped 0 bases, with 15 bases sitting between them. The germline gives CDR1 SGHRS, CDR2 YFSETQ. The CDR3 runs 17 residues. The CDR3 sequence: CASSSSDRLTTNEKLFF. The CDR3 nucleotides are TGCGCCAGCAGCTCCTCGGACAGACTGACAACTAATGAAAAACTGTTTTTT.

This clone was detected only a few times. The chain is built from TRBV28 and TRBJ1-1; D remains unclear. The CDR3 spans 11 residues. The V gene's germline CDR1 is MDHEN and CDR2 SYDVKM. Trimming stripped 5 bases from V and 10 bases from J, with 11 bases between. CDR3 nucleotides: TGTGCCAGCAGTCGACTGGAGAGAGCTTTCTTT. This encodes CASSRLERAFF.

The genes are TRBV28 and TRBJ1-4, with a possible D match to TRBD1 (6 bases). Trimming shortened V by 4 bases and J by 0 bases, and 15 bases separated the two germline ends. The CDR3 loop spans 17 amino acids. CDR1 MDHEN and CDR2 SYDVKM come from the germline V gene. CDR3 in DNA: TGTGCCAGCAGTTCCGGATTGAAGGGGGCAACTAATGAAAAACTGTTTTTT. It translates to CASSSGLKGATNEKLFF.

The chain has TRBV29-1 and TRBJ2-1; 11 nucleotides agree with TRBD2. Unmatched junction bases numbered 7, after V lost 5 bases and J lost 4 bases. Germline CDR1 reads SQVTM; CDR2 reads ANQGSEA. The CDR3 extends over 15 amino acids. The CDR3 spells CSVREWTSGYNEQFF. The CDR3, as DNA: TGCAGCGTTCGGGAATGGACTAGCGGGTACAATGAGCAGTTCTTC.

The chain uses TRBV3-1 (or the pseudogene TRBV3-2) and TRBJ2-1, with D unclear. In germline, CDR1 is LGHDT, CDR2 YNNKEL (reference sequence). The CDR3 extends over 14 amino acids. V was trimmed by 3 bases and J by 0 bases, leaving 6 bases between them. CDR3: CASSQSGSYNEQFF. The DNA of the CDR3 is TGTGCCAGCAGCCAGTCGGGCTCCTACAATGAGCAGTTCTTC.

The rearrangement joins TRBV27 to TRBJ2-2, with 10 bases identical to TRBD2. With V trimmed by 2 bases and J by 5 bases, 8 bases remained unmatched. Germline CDR1 and CDR2: MNHEY and SMNVEV (reference sequence). There are 17 residues in the CDR3. CDR3 DNA: TGTGCCAGCAGTTTAACAATCGGACTAGCGGAGACCGGGGAGCTGTTTTTT. Translated: CASSLTIGLAETGELFF.

The chain carries TRBV28 and TRBJ1-2; 11 nucleotides line up with TRBD1. The CDR3 sequence is 16 residues long. The V segment lost 5 bases and the J segment 8 bases; nucleotides outside the gene matches: 13. Germline lookup yields CDR1 MDHEN and CDR2 SYDVKM. CDR3 residues: CASSLPRGQGAGGYTF. CDR3 nucleotides: TGTGCCAGCAGTCTGCCCCGCGGACAGGGGGCGGGAGGCTACACCTTC.

The rearrangement uses TRBV18 and TRBJ1-5; TRBD1 might be the D (5 bases). The CDR3 spans 15 residues. CDR1 is KGHSH and CDR2 is LQKENI in the germline V gene. V shed 3 bases and J shed 0 bases, with 9 bases lying between them. The CDR3 DNA sequence: TGTGCCAGCTCACCCGGGGGGGGTAGCAATCAGCCCCAGCATTTT. The encoded protein is CASSPGGGSNQPQHF.

V gene TRBV5-1 combines with J gene TRBJ1-2; a possible D gene is TRBD1 (5 bases). CDR1 is SGHRS and CDR2 is YFSETQ in the germline V gene. The V and J ends lost 0 bases and 7 bases respectively, with 10 bases between them. This CDR3 is built from 13 residues. The DNA of the CDR3 is TGCGCCAGCAGCTTGGTCGGGGGTAGTGGCTACACCTTC. Amino acid sequence: CASSLVGGSGYTF.

The J gene is TRBJ1-2, the V gene TRBV18; D is perhaps TRBD1 (5 bases). The V end lost 2 bases, the J end lost 6 bases, and 19 bases lay between the germline ends. Germline V gene data show CDR1 as KGHSH and CDR2 as LQKENI. This CDR3 region has 16 residues. The CDR3 sequence: CASSPLGRGGENGYTF. Here the CDR3 DNA reads TGTGCCAGCTCACCATTAGGACGCGGAGGGGAGAATGGCTACACCTTC.

The J gene is TRBJ1-1, the V gene TRBV19, with no clear D. The CDR3 is 13 residues long. V dropped 9 bases and J dropped 4 bases, with 15 bases sitting between them. Germline CDR1 is LNHDA and CDR2 is SQIVND (reference sequence). DNA for the CDR3: TGTGCCAGCCGGGCTCGGGGAATCACTGAAGCTTTCTTT. This encodes CASRARGITEAFF.

The chain joins TRBV2 to TRBJ1-5, with TRBD1 identical over 10 bases. The CDR3 is made up of 14 amino acids. Losses at the gene ends were 5 bases for V and 8 bases for J; bases not matched to a gene: 6. The germline gives CDR1 SNHLY, CDR2 FYNNEI. The CDR3 here is CASSRQGAREPQHF. For the CDR3, the DNA is TGTGCCAGCAGTCGACAGGGGGCGAGGGAGCCCCAGCATTTT.

The chain joins TRBV6-6 to TRBJ1-2, with 8 bases aligning to TRBD1. This CDR3 comprises 14 residues. The germline V gene has CDR1 MNHNY and CDR2 SVGAGI (reference sequence). V was clipped by 2 bases and J by 8 bases; unmatched bases: 7. The CDR3: CASSYRDRGGGYTF. In DNA, the CDR3 is TGTGCCAGCAGTTACCGTGACAGGGGAGGAGGCTACACCTTC.

CDR3 sequence: CASSVLTEVSEQFF. The CDR3 coding sequence is TGTGCCAGCAGCGTACTCACCGAGGTTAGTGAGCAGTTCTTC. The J gene is TRBJ2-1, the V gene TRBV9; D is uncertain. The CDR3 contains 14 residues. Germline V lookup: CDR1 SGDLS, CDR2 YYNGEE. With 1 base removed from V and 9 bases from J, the gap between germline ends came to 14 bases.

This chain links TRBV11-2 with TRBJ2-2; 8 bases are shared with TRBD2. The CDR3 is 16 amino acids. After removal of 5 bases from V and 5 bases from J, the junction contained 10 bases not matched to a gene. The germline gives CDR1 SGHAT, CDR2 FQNNGV. This CDR3 is CASSVGGGRRTGELFF. The CDR3 bases are TGTGCCAGCAGCGTCGGTGGCGGGAGGAGGACCGGGGAGCTGTTTTTT.

The chain employs TRBV19 and TRBJ1-5, with a possible D match to TRBD1 (6 bases). The CDR3 consists of 15 residues. In germline, CDR1 is LNHDA, CDR2 SQIVND (reference sequence). With 4 bases removed from V and 4 bases from J, the gap between germline ends came to 14 bases. CDR3 coding DNA: TGTGCCAGTAGTACTGAGACAGGAATAAATCAGCCCCAGCATTTT. Residues: CASSTETGINQPQHF.

V is TRBV5-1 and J is TRBJ1-1; 8 bases line up with TRBD1. Trimming at V came to 4 bases and at J to 4 bases, leaving 6 bases not matched to a gene. Germline V gene lookup returns CDR1 SGHRS and CDR2 YFSETQ. The CDR3 extends over 14 amino acids. The CDR3 DNA follows: TGCGCCAGCAGCGGAAAAACAGGGGGCACTGAAGCTTTCTTT. Translated: CASSGKTGGTEAFF.

V is TRBV4-2 and J is TRBJ2-1; 11 bases agree with TRBD2. Germline V CDR1 and CDR2: LGHNA, YNFKEQ. CDR3 length equals 17 residues. With 0 bases clipped from V and 9 bases from J, the junction kept 10 bases outside the gene matches. CDR3 residues: CASSQETSGRLDIEQFF. The CDR3 DNA follows: TGTGCCAGCAGCCAAGAAACTAGCGGGAGACTCGATATTGAGCAGTTCTTC.

The genes are TRBV2 and TRBJ2-2, with 9 bases lining up with TRBD1. This CDR3 spans 15 amino acids. The V gene end was trimmed by 10 bases and the J gene end by 5 bases; junction bases not matched to a gene: 11. Germline V CDR1 and CDR2: SNHLY, FYNNEI. For the CDR3, the DNA is TGTGCCACGACCGGGACAGGGATGGTAACCGGGGAGCTGTTTTTT. Protein sequence: CATTGTGMVTGELFF. The entire variable domain, with the rest obtained from reference TRBV2 and TRBJ2-2, is as follows: EPEVTQTPSHQVTQMGQEVILRCVPISNHLYFYWYRQILGQKVEFLVSFYNNEISEKSEIFDDQFSVERPDGSNFTLKIRSTKLEDSAMYFCATTGTGMVTGELFFGEGSRLTVL.

The chain carries TRBV27 and TRBJ1-5, with D hard to call. Between the trimmed V and J ends, which lost 2 bases and 1 base, there was a span of 6 bases. This CDR3 comprises 14 residues. The germline V gene encodes CDR1 MNHEY and CDR2 SMNVEV (reference sequence). Here the CDR3 reads CASSLHPSNQPQHF. CDR3 DNA sequence: TGTGCCAGCAGTTTACATCCCAGCAATCAGCCCCAGCATTTT.

This clone was seen only once. This chain uses TRBV6-5 with TRBJ1-1, with a possible D match to TRBD1 (5 bases). The CDR3 totals 14 residues. Trimming left V 5 bases short and J 6 bases short, with 16 bases between. CDR1 is MNHEY, CDR2 SVGAGI, per germline. Written as DNA, the CDR3 is TGTGCCAGCAGTAATTACAAGGGGAGGCCTGAAGCTTTCTTT. The encoded protein is CASSNYKGRPEAFF.

This rearrangement joins TRBV15 to TRBJ1-2; 7 nucleotides match TRBD1. The length of the CDR3 is 15 residues. V lost 7 bases to trimming and J lost 5 bases; unmatched junction nucleotides: 13. Per germline, CDR1 LNHNV and CDR2 YYDKDF (reference sequence). Written as DNA, the CDR3 is TGTGCCACCACCCTTACCGCCGGGACAGCTTATGGCTACACCTTC. Amino acids: CATTLTAGTAYGYTF.

The rearrangement joins TRBV19 to TRBJ2-6; weak D call: TRBD2 (6 bases). Germline assignment: CDR1 LNHDA and CDR2 SQIVND (reference sequence). V was cut by 6 bases and J by 0 bases, with 12 bases left in between. The CDR3 has 16 amino acids. The CDR3 region is CASSGRRGSGANVLTF. In DNA form, the CDR3 reads TGTGCCAGTAGCGGAAGGAGGGGCTCTGGGGCCAACGTCCTGACTTTC.

The genes are TRBV5-1 and TRBJ1-1; D is ambiguous. The CDR3 is made up of 13 amino acids. Germline-derived CDR1 and CDR2 are SGHRS and YFSETQ. Trimming shortened V by 2 bases and J by 3 bases, and 8 bases separated the two germline ends. The CDR3 region has the DNA TGCGCCAGCAGCTTCGAGGCACACACTGAAGCTTTCTTT. Encoded protein: CASSFEAHTEAFF.

The chain joins TRBV7-8 to TRBJ2-1, with unresolved D. Trimming pared 5 bases from V and 4 bases from J, leaving 18 bases between. Germline loops: CDR1 SGHVS, CDR2 FQNEAQ. CDR3 size: 16 residues. Here the CDR3 DNA reads TGTGCCAGCAGCCCACAACGGCGGCTAACTTACAATGAGCAGTTCTTC. Protein product: CASSPQRRLTYNEQFF.